This T cell receptor (beta chain) originates from a study of blood T cell repertoires in COVID-19. For the study at large: PBMCs, B-cell-depleted T cells, or T cells were the source of the cDNA or gDNA that made up the material.

With regard to this clone: Germline is not matched at one junction end, which may reflect a read error.

The germline CDR1 and CDR2 sequences are MNHEY and SVGAGI. The CDR3 is made up of 10 amino acids. Method: immunoSEQ multiplex PCR; TCRdb's copy keeps in-frame clones and lacks some. The sample has roughly 100,000 clones, roughly 89% seen once. The V and J genes are TRBV6-5 and TRBJ1-5; tentative D call: TRBD1 (5 bases). Material: peripheral blood. This clonotype was obtained from a man aged 65 to 79 with active or convalescent COVID-19. This chain's CDR3 is CPRRVQPQHF. For the CDR3, the DNA is TGCCCCCGCAGGGTCCAGCCCCAGCATTTT.